Listed here are 7 T cell receptor beta chains from one sample, sequenced in a study of T cell responses to AZD1222 COVID-19 vaccine. The method was immunoSEQ multiplex PCR; TCRdb's version includes in-frame clones alone and lacks a portion of them. The repertoire includes 100,000 to 150,000 clones, approximately 91% of them detected once, and 1% to 1.4% sits in the top ten. The source material was peripheral blood, sampled 28 days after the second AZD1222 dose. These TCRs come from an adult who received the AZD1222 COVID-19 vaccine.

The chain links TRBV24-1 to TRBJ2-1; D not certain. V was clipped by 3 bases and J by 8 bases, with 13 bases between them. Germline V gives CDR1 KGHDR, CDR2 SFDVKD. The CDR3 extends over 14 amino acids. The CDR3 coding sequence is TGTGCCACCAGTGATCCCCCTCCTATGGATGAGCAGTTCTTC. Its translation is CATSDPPPMDEQFF.

This chain uses TRBV7-9 with TRBJ2-3; possible D gene TRBD2, 6 bases. CDR3 length: 14 amino acids. The ends were cut back, 4 bases at V and 0 bases at J, with 8 bases in the middle. Per the germline V gene, CDR1 is SEHNR and CDR2 is FQNEAQ (reference sequence). The CDR3, as DNA: TGTGCCAGCAGCTGGGGGGTTAGCACAGATACGCAGTATTTT. It codes for CASSWGVSTDTQYF.

The chain links TRBV30 to TRBJ1-5, with TRBD1 matching over 8 bases. The V and J ends lost 0 bases and 7 bases, in that order; junction bases with no gene match: 5. The germline CDR1 and CDR2 sequences are GTSNPN and SVGIG (reference sequence). This CDR3 region has 14 residues. As DNA, the CDR3 is TGTGCCTGGAGTGTAGGGGCAGGGGGCCAGCCCCAGCATTTT. This gives the protein CAWSVGAGGQPQHF.

The rearrangement links TRBV11-3 to TRBJ1-1, with D possibly TRBD1 on 5 matching bases. The CDR3 loop spans 13 amino acids. Trimming removed 1 base at V and 5 bases at J, with 8 bases between. CDR1 is SGHNT, CDR2 YENEEA, per germline. The CDR3 loop is CASSLAWGTEAFF. DNA of the CDR3: TGTGCCAGCAGCTTAGCGTGGGGGACTGAAGCTTTCTTT.

The V call is TRBV5-1, the J call TRBJ1-5, with TRBD1 identical over 7 bases. The CDR3 sequence is 15 residues long. The trim removed 4 bases at V and 3 bases at J, leaving 7 bases unmatched. The germline CDR1 and CDR2 sequences are SGHRS and YFSETQ. The CDR3 DNA reads as TGCGCCAGCAGCCCTCAGGGGGTCCCCAATCAGCCCCAGCATTTT. Amino acid sequence: CASSPQGVPNQPQHF.

The chain combines TRBV6-5 with TRBJ2-3; 9 nucleotides agree with TRBD1. The V segment lost 6 bases and the J segment 3 bases; nucleotides outside the gene matches: 1. This CDR3 is built from 13 residues. Germline assignment: CDR1 MNHEY and CDR2 SVGAGI. This chain's CDR3 is CASRDRGTDTQYF. The CDR3 DNA sequence: TGTGCCAGCAGGGACAGGGGTACAGATACGCAGTATTTT.

The chain couples TRBV12-3 or TRBV12-4 to TRBJ1-3, with D uncertain. The CDR3 loop spans 13 amino acids. Trimming cost V 7 bases and J 3 bases, with 10 bases left between them. The CDR3 sequence is CASTAHSGNTIYF. In DNA, the CDR3 is TGTGCCAGCACCGCACACAGTGGAAACACCATATATTTT.